A single sample gave rise to the 8 T cell receptor beta chains below, sequenced in a study of cytomegalovirus exposure and HLA in healthy donors. A multiplex PCR was run with 60 Vbeta primers and 13 Jbeta primers. Sequenced by immunoSEQ multiplex PCR; TCRdb stores in-frame clones only, minus some. The table lists fewer than 70,000 clones, roughly two thirds of them singletons. The material sequenced was PBMCs. The receptors derive from a man in his fifties or sixties in good health and CMV-seronegative.

The rearrangement uses TRBV30 and TRBJ2-1; 8 bases are shared with TRBD2. Germline CDR1 and CDR2: GTSNPN and SVGIG (reference sequence). J lost 1 base, V lost 1 base, and 6 bases had no gene match. The CDR3 contains 16 residues. CDR3 nucleotide sequence: TGTGCCTGGAGTGCCGAGCGGGGGCCGTCCTACAATGAGCAGTTCTTC. As protein: CAWSAERGPSYNEQFF.

The chain links TRBV19 to TRBJ1-5; D gene ambiguous. In germline, CDR1 is LNHDA, CDR2 SQIVND (reference sequence). V was trimmed by 1 base and J by 12 bases, leaving 10 bases between them. This CDR3 spans 12 amino acids. CDR3 sequence reads: CASSIVGRGQHF. The CDR3 DNA is TGTGCCAGTAGTATAGTAGGCAGAGGCCAGCATTTT.

V gene TRBV29-1 combines with J gene TRBJ2-5; 8 bases fit TRBD2. CDR1 SQVTM and CDR2 ANQGSEA come from the germline V gene. There are 15 residues in the CDR3. V trimming: 3 bases; J trimming: 9 bases; junction bases outside the gene matches: 15. The CDR3 DNA follows: TGCAGCGTTGAGACCGGCGGGGGGAGCCAAGCGGCCCAGTACTTC. Translating gives CSVETGGGSQAAQYF. The full variable domain, in which reference TRBV29-1 and TRBJ2-5 provide the parts outside the CDR3, is SAVISQKPSRDICQRGTSLTIQCQVDSQVTMMFWYRQQPGQSLTLIATANQGSEATYESGFVIDKFPISRPNLTFSTLTVSNMSPEDSSIYLCSVETGGGSQAAQYFGPGTRLLVL.

V gene TRBV11-2 combines with J gene TRBJ2-5; possibly TRBD1 for D (6 bases). The length of the CDR3 is 13 residues. Trimming pared 5 bases from V and 5 bases from J, leaving 12 bases between. Germline V gene data show CDR1 as SGHAT and CDR2 as FQNNGV. The CDR3 DNA reads as TGTGCCAGCAGCCGGGACACGAGGGAGACCCAGTACTTC. Protein product: CASSRDTRETQYF.

The count of this clone is one. The chain uses TRBV2 and TRBJ1-6, with no clear D. This CDR3 has 14 residues. Germline CDR1 is SNHLY and CDR2 is FYNNEI. The V gene lost 6 bases and the J gene lost 9 bases, with 15 bases spanning the gap. DNA of the CDR3: TGTGCCAGCAGCCAAGACACTAGGAGTTCACCCCTCCACTTT. Its translation is CASSQDTRSSPLHF.

The chain couples TRBV4-2 to TRBJ1-5; D gene uncertain. Germline values: CDR1 LGHNA, CDR2 YNFKEQ. V was pared by 1 base and J by 6 bases, with 10 bases between. The CDR3 has 14 amino acids. The CDR3 DNA sequence: TGTGCCAGCAGCCAAGTCGGGGAGGGTCAGCCCCAGCATTTT. Translated, it gives CASSQVGEGQPQHF.

This chain links TRBV2 with TRBJ2-5; TRBD2 matches 10 bases. The CDR3 has 15 residues. The ends lost 3 bases at V and 7 bases at J; junction bases unmatched: 8. CDR1 and CDR2 from the germline V gene are SNHLY and FYNNEI. The CDR3 loop is CASSDSGGAHVTQYF. The CDR3 nucleotides are TGTGCCAGCAGTGACAGCGGGGGGGCTCACGTGACCCAGTACTTC. The complete variable domain, with remaining parts taken from reference TRBV2 and TRBJ2-5, reads EPEVTQTPSHQVTQMGQEVILRCVPISNHLYFYWYRQILGQKVEFLVSFYNNEISEKSEIFDDQFSVERPDGSNFTLKIRSTKLEDSAMYFCASSDSGGAHVTQYFGPGTRLLVL.

This sequence joins TRBV9 and TRBJ2-3; 9 nucleotides line up with TRBD2. The trim removed 2 bases at V and 1 base at J, leaving 8 bases unmatched. The CDR3 length is 17 residues. The germline CDR1 and CDR2 sequences are SGDLS and YYNGEE. The CDR3 DNA is TGTGCCAGCAGCGTGGCCGCGGGGGGGCCGGGCACAGATACGCAGTATTTT. Amino acid sequence: CASSVAAGGPGTDTQYF.